This T cell receptor (beta chain) was captured in a study of control samples from healthy donors and cancer patients. V shed 3 bases, J shed 0 bases, and the junction held 2 bases outside the gene matches. The CDR3 sequence is 14 residues long. Germline V gene sequence: CDR1 MNHEY, CDR2 SVGEGT. Clones were sequenced by immunoSEQ multiplex PCR, and TCRdb holds only the in-frame ones, with some missing. The sample holds under 200,000 clones; approximately 94% are singletons and the top ten take over 6.5%. The clonotype was recovered from a woman between 35 and 50 years old in good health. Input material: blood. The chain couples TRBV6-2 or TRBV6-3 to TRBJ2-7, with TRBD2 identical over 7 bases. The CDR3 coding sequence is TGTGCCAGCAGTTATCGCGGGAGCTCCTACGAGCAGTACTTC. It encodes CASSYRGSSYEQYF.